This T cell receptor beta chain was profiled in a study of CD8+ T cells in alopecia areata. Study in general: Tofacitinib continued for 6 to 18 months and was then withheld for 6 months.

Extracted RNA was reverse transcribed into cDNA, the sequencing template. Data came from immunoSEQ multiplex PCR; TCRdb stores just in-frame clones and leaves some out. The data contain 140,000 to 150,000 clones, around 86% of them seen just once; the ten biggest clones take up over 13%. Unmatched junction bases numbered 19, after V lost 5 bases and J lost 9 bases. The CDR3 totals 17 residues. Germline V CDR1 and CDR2: SEHNR, FQNEAQ (reference sequence). A single count supports this clone. Researchers picked out CD4+ and CD8+ T cells from PBMCs by sorting. This specimen consisted of CD8+ T cells sorted from blood, obtained at week 0. This receptor was identified in a human donor with alopecia areata. The chain uses TRBV7-9 and TRBJ2-5; 9 bases are shared with TRBD1. The DNA for the CDR3 is TGTGCCAGCAGCAAACCTGGCGGGACAGGGACCTCATGGGCCCAGTACTTC. Its protein product is CASSKPGGTGTSWAQYF.